The present entry profiles one TCR beta chain with its context. Its antigen is undetermined. The sample is drawn from a study of CXCR3-negative and CXCR3-positive naive CD8 T cells. Looked up from germline, CDR1 is LGHNA and CDR2 is YSLEER. This CDR3 is 15 amino acids long. Those CD8+ T cells considered naive were CD45RO-CCR7+CD27+CD95-. Findings and limits, study-wide: PBMCs showed partially decreased CXCR3 expression after cryopreservation, and most assays used fresh PBMCs.

5' RACE with UMI labels generated the TRB cDNA libraries. TCRdb re-called the 5' RACE reads; every CDR3 protein appears as one record, without DNA. The sample table sets out some 130,000 distinct CDR3 sequences. This TCR was recovered from a human donor in good health. Some clones in this sample may be carry-over from other donors' samples. The rearrangement links TRBV4-3 to TRBJ2-3; the TRBD2 assignment by TCRdb is unverifiable without DNA. The sequencing sample was made of naive CXCR3- CD8+ T cells from blood. Described subset: CD45RO-CCR7+CD27+CD95- naive CD8+ T cells lacking CXCR3 (TNR3-). The CDR3 sequence is CASSQDRAPPDTQYF.